This record covers a single T cell receptor beta chain. The CDR3 has 15 amino acids. Germline CDR1 and CDR2: WSHSY and SAAADI. Trimming took off 2 bases at V and 6 bases at J, with 16 bases between the two ends. The source of the sample is a study of early T cells in non-severe SARS-CoV-2 infection. MiXCR was run by TCRdb on the 5' RACE reads, yielding one entry per CDR3 protein. The sample yields 70,000 or so distinct CDR3 sequences, roughly 11% seen once. This sequence was found in an adult who was a healthcare worker with PCR-confirmed SARS-CoV-2 infection or an uninfected control (not recorded which). Sequenced: whole blood. V is TRBV10-2 and J is TRBJ1-2; TRBD1 might be the D (6 bases). This CDR3 is CASSERSGGLHGYTF. The CDR3 DNA reads as TGCGCCAGCAGTGAGAGGTCCGGGGGGCTTCATGGCTACACCTTC.